Reported below is one T cell receptor (beta chain). The data were obtained in a study of blood T cell repertoires in COVID-19. Study in general: Sample material is recorded as cDNA or gDNA derived from T cells, B-cell-depleted T cells, or PBMCs.

TCRdb keeps only in-frame clones here, not all; method: immunoSEQ multiplex PCR. The data hold tens of thousands of clones, with about 88% observed a single time. The CDR3 totals 11 residues. V was clipped by 6 bases and J by 4 bases, with 5 bases between them. Germline CDR1 and CDR2: LNHDA and SQIVND (reference sequence). The sample was peripheral blood. The V call is TRBV19, the J call TRBJ2-3; unclear D gene. The sequence derives from a human donor in a cohort sampled during active COVID-19. Here the CDR3 reads CASRRSDTQYF. In DNA, the CDR3 is TGTGCCAGTAGGAGATCAGATACGCAGTATTTT. Variable domain in full (rest from reference TRBV19 and TRBJ2-3): DGGITQSPKYLFRKEGQNVTLSCEQNLNHDAMYWYRQDPGQGLRLIYYSQIVNDFQKGDIAEGYSVSREKKESFPLTVTSAQKNPTAFYLCASRRSDTQYFGPGTRLTVL.